These 8 T cell receptor beta chains were sequenced from one sample in a study of shared clonotypes between healthy human individuals. Using immunoSEQ multiplex PCR, the repertoire was profiled, and TCRdb retains in-frame clones only, with some absent. In the table there are about 2.5 million clones, 85% to 95% of which are singletons. The sequencing input was naive CD4+ T cells from PBMCs. The subset denotes: CD45RA+ positively selected. These receptors originate from a man younger than 35 in good health. Some clones in this sample may be carry-over from other donors' samples.

This clone was picked up one time. This rearrangement joins TRBV18 to TRBJ2-7; no clear D. Germline CDR1 is KGHSH and CDR2 is LQKENI. V was shortened by 2 bases and J by 3 bases, with 11 bases between the two germline ends. The CDR3 runs to 14 residues. CDR3 DNA: TGTGCCAGCTCACCAGGGTCAGCAAGCTACGAGCAGTACTTC. Its translation: CASSPGSASYEQYF.

The V and J genes are TRBV7-3 and TRBJ2-1; TRBD2 aligns across 14 bases. The CDR3 runs 16 residues. J gave up 8 bases and V 5 bases, and 8 bases lay outside the gene matches. The V gene's germline CDR1 is SGHTA and CDR2 FQGTGA. The CDR3 here is CASSPRTSGRNYEQFF. DNA of the CDR3: TGTGCCAGCAGCCCACGGACTAGCGGGAGGAACTATGAGCAGTTCTTC.

This clone showed up just once. CDR3 sequence: CAISESERAAYEQYF. The CDR3 bases are TGTGCCATCAGTGAGTCTGAGCGAGCCGCCTACGAGCAGTACTTC. The chain combines TRBV10-3 with TRBJ2-7, with D hard to call. The ends were cut back, 0 bases at V and 2 bases at J, with 11 bases in the middle. The CDR3 runs to 15 residues. Per the germline V gene, CDR1 is ENHRY and CDR2 is SYGVKD.

The chain links TRBV7-9 to TRBJ1-1, with a possible D match to TRBD1 (5 bases). Germline values: CDR1 SEHNR, CDR2 FQNEAQ (reference sequence). V lost 2 bases to trimming and J lost 5 bases, with 15 bases between them. The CDR3 totals 15 residues. CDR3 protein: CASSLRGGGRTEAFF. The CDR3 coding sequence is TGTGCCAGCAGCTTACGGGGCGGGGGGAGGACTGAAGCTTTCTTT.

The rearrangement joins TRBV5-1 to TRBJ2-3; 9 nucleotides agree with TRBD2. Germline CDR1 SGHRS, CDR2 YFSETQ. The J segment lost 5 bases and the V segment lost 2 bases, leaving 6 bases of the junction unmatched. The CDR3 covers 15 residues. CDR3 protein: CASSFGTSWGDTQYF. The CDR3 DNA is TGCGCCAGCAGCTTCGGGACTAGCTGGGGAGATACGCAGTATTTT. The variable domain in full, with the rest retrieved from reference TRBV5-1 and TRBJ2-3, is KAGVTQTPRYLIKTRGQQVTLSCSPISGHRSVSWYQQTPGQGLQFLFEYFSETQRNKGNFPGRFSGRQFSNSRSEMNVSTLELGDSALYLCASSFGTSWGDTQYFGPGTRLTVL.

This rearrangement joins TRBV5-1 to TRBJ2-7, with 7 bases fitting TRBD1. The CDR3 loop spans 16 amino acids. Germline V lookup: CDR1 SGHRS, CDR2 YFSETQ. Trimming at V came to 2 bases and at J to 3 bases, leaving 11 bases not matched to a gene. The CDR3 protein is CASSFNRGAAIYEQYF. In DNA, the CDR3 is TGCGCCAGCAGCTTCAACAGGGGAGCCGCTATCTACGAGCAGTACTTC.

The chain's CDR3 is CASSGRRTTPSSSGNTIYF. CDR3 bases: TGTGCCAGCAGTGGACGACGAACCACCCCCTCGAGCTCTGGAAACACCATATATTTT. This chain connects TRBV2 to TRBJ1-3, with D unresolved. This CDR3 comprises 19 residues. Germline V gene lookup returns CDR1 SNHLY and CDR2 FYNNEI. Trimming shortened V by 4 bases and J by 0 bases, and 22 bases separated the two germline ends.

In this sample, this clone turned up once. The chain joins TRBV4-1 to TRBJ2-5; 14 bases are a match to TRBD2. The CDR3 is 15 amino acids. Trimming cost V 1 base and J 9 bases; bases outside gene matches: 4. Germline V lookup: CDR1 MGHRA, CDR2 YSYEKL. The CDR3 region is CASSQGLAGGFAQYF. CDR3 nucleotide sequence: TGCGCCAGCAGCCAAGGACTAGCGGGAGGGTTTGCCCAGTACTTC.